A selection of T cell receptor beta chains follows, all from one sample in a study of shared clonotypes between healthy human individuals. Repertoires were generated with immunoSEQ multiplex PCR, while TCRdb's copy carries only in-frame clones and drops some. The sample consists of 2,500,000 or so clones, around 92% of them appearing once. Sequencing used naive CD4+ T cells from PBMCs. These receptors were collected from a man between 18 and 35 years old in good health. Some clones in this sample may be carry-over from other donors' samples. CDR3s include the opening cysteine and the closing phenylalanine or tryptophan. The order of the fields is clone size, V gene, D gene, J gene, CDR3 protein, CDR3 DNA. The D gene is left open where the match is weak. Size values are once, few and many counts, or a class for expanded clones, and some rows have none.

>-|TRBV7-2|-|TRBJ1-2
CASSLAGTTIYGYTF
TGTGCCAGCAGCTTAGCCGGGACAACGATCTATGGCTACACCTTC
>-|TRBV29-1|-|TRBJ2-3
CSVEKGFTADTQYF
TGCAGCGTTGAAAAGGGCTTCACCGCAGATACGCAGTATTTT
>-|TRBV5-1|TRBD1|TRBJ1-2
CASSRPGTGLYGYTF
TGCGCCAGCAGCCGTCCCGGGACAGGCTTATATGGCTACACCTTC
>-|TRBV14|TRBD2|TRBJ2-3
CASSQDFKREGGDTQYF
TGTGCCAGCAGCCAAGATTTTAAGCGGGAGGGCGGGGATACGCAGTATTTT
>-|TRBV25-1|-|TRBJ1-4
CASGQIKGGGDEKLFF
TGTGCCAGCGGGCAAATCAAGGGGGGTGGGGACGAAAAACTGTTTTTT
>-|TRBV27|TRBD1|TRBJ2-7
CASSQKQTTGSSYEQYF
TGTGCCAGCAGCCAAAAACAGACGACAGGGAGCTCCTACGAGCAGTACTTC
>-|TRBV4-1|TRBD2|TRBJ2-5
CASSRQGLAVQETQYF
TGCGCCAGCAGCCGACAAGGGCTAGCGGTCCAAGAGACCCAGTACTTC
>-|TRBV11-3|-|TRBJ2-5
CASSTRFGETQYF
TGTGCCAGCAGCACGAGGTTCGGAGAGACCCAGTACTTC
>-|TRBV19|-|TRBJ1-5
CASSYTGYSNQPQHF
TGTGCCAGTAGTTATACAGGGTATAGCAATCAGCCCCAGCATTTT
>-|TRBV19|-|TRBJ2-5
CASSIDLPGETQYF
TGTGCCAGTAGTATAGATTTGCCGGGAGAGACCCAGTACTTC
>-|TRBV9|-|TRBJ1-1
CASTQGPADTEAFF
TGTGCCAGCACACAAGGACCGGCGGACACTGAAGCTTTCTTT
>once|TRBV7-2|TRBD1|TRBJ1-3
CASSTQGVLTGNTIYF
TGTGCCAGCAGCACTCAGGGGGTTCTTACTGGAAACACCATATATTTT
>-|TRBV29-1|-|TRBJ1-1
CSVAMGRGNTEAFF
TGCAGCGTTGCCATGGGCAGGGGGAACACTGAAGCTTTCTTT
>-|TRBV5-8|-|TRBJ1-5
CASGHGRSNQPQHF
TGTGCCAGCGGGCACGGGCGTAGCAATCAGCCCCAGCATTTT
>few|TRBV5-4|-|TRBJ1-1
CASSLAGGGRNTEAFF
TGTGCCAGCAGCTTGGCTGGGGGCGGTCGGAACACTGAAGCTTTCTTT
>-|TRBV19|TRBD1|TRBJ2-7
CASSKPGQPYEQYF
TGTGCCAGTAGTAAACCGGGACAGCCCTACGAGCAGTACTTC
>-|TRBV6-1|-|TRBJ2-6
CASSEALGDAGANVLTF
TGTGCCAGCAGTGAAGCGCTGGGGGACGCTGGGGCCAACGTCCTGACTTTC
>-|TRBV9|TRBD2|TRBJ2-1
CASTIGSGRDYEQFF
TGTGCCAGCACCATCGGTAGCGGGAGAGACTATGAGCAGTTCTTC
>-|TRBV7-9|-|TRBJ2-5
CASSLGGWQEQETQYF
TGTGCCAGCAGCTTAGGGGGTTGGCAGGAACAAGAGACCCAGTACTTC
>-|TRBV4-3|TRBD2|TRBJ2-4
CASSQATRLAGTVIQYF
TGCGCCAGCAGCCAAGCCACCAGACTAGCGGGAACAGTCATTCAGTACTTC
>-|TRBV12-5|-|TRBJ1-2
CASGPDRANYGYTF
TGTGCTAGTGGGCCTGACCGAGCTAACTATGGCTACACCTTC
>-|TRBV19|TRBD2|TRBJ2-7
CASNTLGEGEQYF
TGTGCCAGTAATACCCTCGGGGAGGGCGAGCAGTACTTC
>-|TRBV6-5|TRBD2|TRBJ2-1
CASRQREHWSEQFF
TGTGCCAGCAGGCAGCGGGAACATTGGAGTGAGCAGTTCTTC
>-|TRBV28|-|TRBJ2-1
CATLEGLLSEQFF
TGTGCCACCTTAGAGGGCCTACTTTCAGAGCAGTTCTTC
>-|TRBV6-1|-|TRBJ2-6
CASSDPGLSSGANVLTF
TGTGCCAGCAGTGATCCGGGACTGAGCTCTGGGGCCAACGTCCTGACTTTC
>-|TRBV11-1|-|TRBJ1-3
CASSLELGNTIYF
TGTGCCAGCAGCTTAGAGCTTGGAAACACCATATATTTT
>-|TRBV27|TRBD2|TRBJ2-5
CASSSSGTSGRAGETQYF
TGTGCCAGCAGTTCCTCGGGGACTAGCGGGAGGGCCGGAGAGACCCAGTACTTC
>-|TRBV7-9|-|TRBJ2-5
CASSLRLGQETQYF
TGTGCCAGCAGCTTACGTCTGGGACAAGAGACCCAGTACTTC
>-|TRBV6-1|-|TRBJ2-3
CASSAQGRGSTDTQYF
TGTGCCAGCAGTGCCCAGGGGAGGGGGAGCACAGATACGCAGTATTTT
>once|TRBV7-8|-|TRBJ1-1
CASSPGGLNTEAFF
TGTGCCAGCAGCCCGGGGGGCCTGAACACTGAAGCTTTCTTT
>-|TRBV11-2|TRBD2|TRBJ2-1
CASSSLGLGVGNEQFF
TGTGCCAGCAGCTCCCTTGGACTAGGGGTCGGTAATGAGCAGTTCTTC
>-|TRBV9|TRBD1|TRBJ1-3
CASSVAGQGGLPGNTIYF
TGTGCCAGCAGCGTGGCGGGACAGGGCGGACTGCCTGGAAACACCATATATTTT
>-|TRBV6-5|TRBD1|TRBJ2-7
CASSRTQDRAHEQYF
TGTGCCAGCAGTCGAACCCAGGACAGGGCCCACGAGCAGTACTTC
>-|TRBV27|TRBD2|TRBJ2-5
CASRVLAGGETQYF
TGTGCCAGCAGGGTACTAGCGGGTGGAGAGACCCAGTACTTC
>-|TRBV7-6|TRBD2|TRBJ2-5
CASSFRGSETQYF
TGTGCCAGCAGCTTTCGCGGGAGTGAGACCCAGTACTTC
>-|TRBV6-1|TRBD2|TRBJ2-7
CASNSAGGPYEQYF
TGTGCCAGCAACTCCGCGGGAGGCCCCTACGAGCAGTACTTC
>-|TRBV18|-|TRBJ1-1
CASSPVERTPMNTEAFF
TGTGCCAGCTCACCGGTTGAACGGACTCCGATGAACACTGAAGCTTTCTTT
>-|TRBV5-4|-|TRBJ1-3
CASSLPEGNTIYF
TGTGCCAGCAGCTTGCCTGAAGGAAACACCATATATTTT
>-|TRBV9|TRBD1|TRBJ2-7
CASSVGGSGTATYEQYF
TGTGCCAGCAGCGTAGGAGGGTCCGGGACAGCTACCTACGAGCAGTACTTC
>-|TRBV7-2|-|TRBJ1-1
CASRLPTTGKGEAFF
TGTGCCAGCAGGTTACCGACTACAGGGAAGGGTGAAGCTTTCTTT
>-|TRBV11-2|-|TRBJ2-2
CASSLGASRNTGELFF
TGTGCCAGCAGCTTAGGTGCTAGCAGGAACACCGGGGAGCTGTTTTTT
>-|TRBV9|-|TRBJ1-2
CASSVAGGAGYGYTF
TGTGCCAGCAGCGTAGCTGGGGGGGCAGGCTATGGCTACACCTTC
>-|TRBV18|TRBD2|TRBJ2-1
CASSPGTRAAGGFF
TGTGCCAGCTCACCCGGGACTAGGGCGGCAGGCGGGTTCTTC
>-|TRBV2|-|TRBJ2-7
CASSVSEQYF
TGTGCCAGCAGTGTCTCCGAGCAGTACTTC
>-|TRBV5-4|-|TRBJ2-5
CASRKRRTGGEETQYF
TGTGCCAGCAGGAAACGACGGACGGGTGGGGAAGAGACCCAGTACTTC
>-|TRBV7-6|-|TRBJ2-4
CASSTATQRGAGVQYF
TGTGCCAGCAGCACCGCCACTCAACGGGGGGCCGGGGTTCAGTACTTC
>few|TRBV9|-|TRBJ1-1
CASSIRPGDTEAFF
TGTGCCAGCAGCATCAGACCAGGGGATACTGAAGCTTTCTTT
>once|TRBV5-1|-|TRBJ2-3
CASRRQTITTNTDTQYF
TGCGCCAGCAGGAGACAGACCATAACCACTAACACAGATACGCAGTATTTT
>-|TRBV7-6|-|TRBJ2-1
CASSPILSTSSYNEQFF
TGTGCCAGCAGCCCCATTCTGTCTACGAGCTCCTACAATGAGCAGTTCTTC
>once|TRBV5-1|TRBD1|TRBJ1-1
CASSWNQGGTEAFF
TGCGCCAGCAGCTGGAACCAGGGGGGCACTGAAGCTTTCTTT
>-|TRBV18|-|TRBJ1-2
CASSGGVNYGYTF
TGTGCCAGCTCAGGGGGAGTTAACTATGGCTACACCTTC
>once|TRBV5-1|TRBD1|TRBJ2-5
CASSLGQGEETQYF
TGCGCCAGCAGCTTGGGCCAGGGGGAGGAGACCCAGTACTTC
>-|TRBV5-1|TRBD2|TRBJ2-1
CASSRLAGAISEQFF
TGCGCCAGCAGCCGACTAGCGGGGGCGATTAGTGAGCAGTTCTTC
>-|TRBV5-4|TRBD2|TRBJ2-5
CASSAGTSAIETQYF
TGTGCCAGCAGCGCCGGGACTAGCGCAATAGAGACCCAGTACTTC
>once|TRBV4-1|TRBD2|TRBJ2-4
CASSQRGLEKNIQYF
TGCGCCAGCAGCCAACGGGGACTAGAGAAAAACATTCAGTACTTC